This TCR beta chain was profiled in a study of control samples from healthy donors and cancer patients. Sequencing used immunoSEQ multiplex PCR; TCRdb keeps in-frame clones, though not all of them. The table lists about 120,000 clones, around nine tenths of them singletons. CDR1 and CDR2 (germline): SGHTA, FQGNSA. V was clipped by 3 bases and J by 6 bases, with 16 bases between them. The CDR3 totals 15 residues. The TCR originated in a young man in good health. Sequenced input: blood. This chain uses TRBV7-2 with TRBJ2-3; perhaps TRBD1 as D (6 bases). CDR3 coding DNA: TGTGCCAGCAGCTTGCAGGGGACCGTTCGGGATACGCAGTATTTT. This translates into CASSLQGTVRDTQYF.